This T cell receptor (beta chain) was captured in a study of blood T cell repertoires in COVID-19. Method: immunoSEQ multiplex PCR; TCRdb's copy keeps in-frame clones and lacks some. The repertoire holds about 150,000 clones, with more than 75% as singletons. Between the trimmed V and J ends, which lost 4 bases and 2 bases, there was a span of 11 bases. Germline loops: CDR1 LGHDT, CDR2 YNNKEL (reference sequence). This CDR3 has 15 amino acids. This receptor was taken from an elderly woman with COVID-19, enrolled during active disease. The sequenced sample consisted of peripheral blood. V and J are TRBV3-1 (or the pseudogene TRBV3-2) and TRBJ1-4; possible D gene TRBD1, 6 bases. In nucleotides, the CDR3 is TGTGCCAGCAGCCTAGGGCAGGGGACTAATGAAAAACTGTTTTTT. This sequence encodes CASSLGQGTNEKLFF.